Below, 8 T cell receptor beta chains from the same sample are listed, as sequenced in a study of T cells in Graves' hyperthyroidism and ophthalmopathy. TCR beta CDR3 regions were amplified from RNA. TCR CDR3 regions were first amplified by RT-PCR with HTBI primers. TCRdb redid the calling of the multiplex PCR reads with MiXCR, one entry per CDR3 protein. This table has roughly 500,000 distinct CDR3 sequences, about 46% appearing once. The sequencing input was peripheral blood or thyroid tissue (not recorded which). The receptors originated from an adult woman with Graves' disease, either hyperthyroidism or ophthalmopathy (not recorded which).

This clonotype was observed many times. The chain links TRBV25-1 to TRBJ1-2; 8 bases agree with TRBD1. The CDR3 sequence is 15 residues long. Germline V lookup: CDR1 MGHDK, CDR2 SYGVNS. V lost 3 bases to trimming and J lost 7 bases; unmatched junction nucleotides: 10. The CDR3 region has the DNA TGTGCCAGCAGTGATTCCCGACAGGGGATTCTTGGCTACACCTTC. Translation: CASSDSRQGILGYTF.

The chain joins TRBV19 to TRBJ1-1; no clear D gene. The CDR3 loop spans 14 amino acids. The V end was cut by 6 bases, the J end by 3 bases, with 14 bases between. The germline V gene has CDR1 LNHDA and CDR2 SQIVND (reference sequence). CDR3 sequence (DNA): TGTGCCAGTAGACCAGCCCCTCTATACACTGAAGCTTTCTTT. It encodes CASRPAPLYTEAFF.

This clonotype occurred many times. The chain uses TRBV19 and TRBJ1-5; D gene uncertain. The CDR3 spans 13 residues. The germline V and J ends were trimmed by 7 bases and 10 bases, with 17 bases remaining between them. Per the germline V gene, CDR1 is LNHDA and CDR2 is SQIVND (reference sequence). CDR3 loop: CASIGPRLGPQHF. As DNA, the CDR3 is TGTGCCAGTATCGGGCCACGGTTAGGTCCCCAGCATTTT.

This clonotype turned up a few times. The CDR3, as DNA: TGTGCCAGCAGCTTAGCCTGGAAGACCGGGGAGCTGTTTTTT. As protein: CASSLAWKTGELFF. The chain couples TRBV11-2 to TRBJ2-2; no clear D gene. V shed 1 base and J shed 5 bases, with 8 bases lying between them. Germline-derived CDR1 and CDR2 are SGHAT and FQNNGV. The length of the CDR3 is 14 residues.

Remarks on this clonotype: A read error may explain this, as a much larger clone is one base away. The chain links TRBV12-3 or TRBV12-4 to TRBJ1-5; possible D gene TRBD1, 6 bases. The length of the CDR3 is 16 residues. CDR3 sequence: CASSLEGRGYVQPQPF. DNA for the CDR3: TGTGCCAGCAGTTTAGAGGGCAGGGGATATGTTCAGCCCCAGCCTTTT.

The V call is TRBV29-1, the J call TRBJ1-2; 8 bases map to TRBD1. V shed 7 bases and J 8 bases; nucleotides not matched to a gene: 15. The CDR3 has 14 residues. Looked up from germline, CDR1 is SQVTM and CDR2 is ANQGSEA. CDR3 region: CSADGSGGLGGYTF. The CDR3 DNA sequence: TGCAGCGCTGATGGATCAGGGGGCTTGGGAGGCTACACCTTC.

This clonotype showed up just a few times. The V call is TRBV6-1, the J call TRBJ2-6; D is possibly TRBD1 (5 bases). Trimming shortened V by 2 bases and J by 2 bases, and 19 bases separated the two germline ends. The CDR3 totals 19 residues. Germline V lookup: CDR1 MNHNS, CDR2 SASEGT. The CDR3 DNA is TGTGCCAGCAGTGAATACGGTTACAGGTACTCAACTGGGGCCAACGTCCTGACTTTC. It yields the protein CASSEYGYRYSTGANVLTF.

The chain employs TRBV5-4 and TRBJ2-5; D is perhaps TRBD1 or TRBD2 (6 bases each). V was pared by 2 bases and J by 1 base, with 18 bases between. The CDR3 runs 17 residues. The germline V gene encodes CDR1 SGHNT and CDR2 YYREEE (reference sequence). CDR3 sequence reads: CASSLALGGQLQETQYF. CDR3 nucleotide sequence: TGTGCCAGCAGCTTAGCGTTGGGGGGCCAGCTCCAAGAGACCCAGTACTTC.